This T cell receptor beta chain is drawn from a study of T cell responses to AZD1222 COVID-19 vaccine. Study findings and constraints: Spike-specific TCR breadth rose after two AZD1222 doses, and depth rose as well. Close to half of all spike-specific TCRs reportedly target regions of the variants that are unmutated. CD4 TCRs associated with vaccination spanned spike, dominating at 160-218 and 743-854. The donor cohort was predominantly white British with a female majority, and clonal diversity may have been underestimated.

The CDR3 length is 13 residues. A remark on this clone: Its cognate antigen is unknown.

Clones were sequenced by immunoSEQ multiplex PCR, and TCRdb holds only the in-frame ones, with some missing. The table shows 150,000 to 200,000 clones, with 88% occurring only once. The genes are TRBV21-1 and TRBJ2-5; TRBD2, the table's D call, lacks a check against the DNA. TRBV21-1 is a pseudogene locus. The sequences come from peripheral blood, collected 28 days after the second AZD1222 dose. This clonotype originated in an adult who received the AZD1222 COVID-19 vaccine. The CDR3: CASSQEGPPAQYF. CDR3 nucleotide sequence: TGTGCCAGCAGCCAGGAGGGTCCGCCGGCCCAGTACTTC.